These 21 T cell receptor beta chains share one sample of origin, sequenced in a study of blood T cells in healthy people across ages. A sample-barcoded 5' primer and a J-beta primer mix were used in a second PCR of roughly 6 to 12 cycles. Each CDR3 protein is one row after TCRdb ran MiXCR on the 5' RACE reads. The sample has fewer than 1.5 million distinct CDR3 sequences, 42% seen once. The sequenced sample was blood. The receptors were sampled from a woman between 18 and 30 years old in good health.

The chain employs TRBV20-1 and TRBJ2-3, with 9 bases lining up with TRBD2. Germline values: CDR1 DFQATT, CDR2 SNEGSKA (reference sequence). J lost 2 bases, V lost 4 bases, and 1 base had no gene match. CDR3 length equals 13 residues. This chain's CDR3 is CSATSGDTDTQYF. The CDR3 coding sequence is TGCAGTGCTACTAGCGGGGACACAGATACGCAGTATTTT.

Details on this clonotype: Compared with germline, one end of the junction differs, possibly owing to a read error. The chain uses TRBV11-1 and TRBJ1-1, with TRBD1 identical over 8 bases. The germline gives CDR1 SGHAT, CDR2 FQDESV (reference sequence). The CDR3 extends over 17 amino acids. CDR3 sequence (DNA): TGTGCCGGCAGCTTGGCAGGACAGGGCTTCATGAACACTGAAGCTTTCTTT. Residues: CAGSLAGQGFMNTEAFF.

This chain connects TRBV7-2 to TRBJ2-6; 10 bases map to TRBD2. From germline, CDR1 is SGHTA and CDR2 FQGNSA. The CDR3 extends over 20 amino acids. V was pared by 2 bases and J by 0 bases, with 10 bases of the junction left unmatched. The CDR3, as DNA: TGTGCCAGCAGCTTAAGGCTAATAGCGGGAGGTCTCTCTGGGGCCAACGTCCTGACTTTC. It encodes CASSLRLIAGGLSGANVLTF. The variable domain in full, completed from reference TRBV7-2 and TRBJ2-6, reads GAGVSQSPSNKVTEKGKDVELRCDPISGHTALYWYRQSLGQGLEFLIYFQGNSAPDKSGLPSDRFSAERTGGSVSTLTIQRTQQEDSAVYLCASSLRLIAGGLSGANVLTFGAGSRLTVL.

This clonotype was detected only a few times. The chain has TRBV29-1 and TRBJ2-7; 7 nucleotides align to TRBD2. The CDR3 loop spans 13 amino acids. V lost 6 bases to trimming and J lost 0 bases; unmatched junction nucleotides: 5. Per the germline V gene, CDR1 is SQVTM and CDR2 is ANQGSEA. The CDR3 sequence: CSVSAGTSYEQYF. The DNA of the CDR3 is TGCAGCGTCTCAGCGGGAACCTCCTACGAGCAGTACTTC.

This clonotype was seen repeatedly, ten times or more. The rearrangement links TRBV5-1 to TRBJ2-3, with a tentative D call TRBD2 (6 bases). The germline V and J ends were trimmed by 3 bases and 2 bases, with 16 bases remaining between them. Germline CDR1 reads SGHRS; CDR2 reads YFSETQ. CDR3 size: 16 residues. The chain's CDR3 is CASSSNPGLNTDTQYF. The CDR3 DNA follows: TGCGCCAGCAGCTCAAATCCGGGACTTAACACAGATACGCAGTATTTT. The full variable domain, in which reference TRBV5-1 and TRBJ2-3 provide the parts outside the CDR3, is KAGVTQTPRYLIKTRGQQVTLSCSPISGHRSVSWYQQTPGQGLQFLFEYFSETQRNKGNFPGRFSGRQFSNSRSEMNVSTLELGDSALYLCASSSNPGLNTDTQYFGPGTRLTVL.

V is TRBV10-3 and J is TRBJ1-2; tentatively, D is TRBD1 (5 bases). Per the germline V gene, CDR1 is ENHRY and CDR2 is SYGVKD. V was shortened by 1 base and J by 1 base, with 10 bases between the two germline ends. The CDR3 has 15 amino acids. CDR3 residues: CAISEFIQDNYGYTF. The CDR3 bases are TGTGCCATCAGTGAGTTTATACAGGATAACTATGGCTACACCTTC.

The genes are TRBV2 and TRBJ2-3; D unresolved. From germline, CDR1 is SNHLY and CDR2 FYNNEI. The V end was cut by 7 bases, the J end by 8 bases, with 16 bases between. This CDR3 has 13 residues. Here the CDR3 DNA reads TGTGCCAGCACCCTGTCTGTCCCTGGTACGCAGTATTTT. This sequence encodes CASTLSVPGTQYF.

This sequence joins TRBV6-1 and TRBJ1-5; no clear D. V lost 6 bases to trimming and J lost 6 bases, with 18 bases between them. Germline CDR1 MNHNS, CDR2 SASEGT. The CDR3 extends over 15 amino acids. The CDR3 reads CASRADSAHTQPQHF. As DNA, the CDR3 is TGTGCCAGCAGAGCGGATTCGGCCCACACTCAGCCCCAGCATTTT.

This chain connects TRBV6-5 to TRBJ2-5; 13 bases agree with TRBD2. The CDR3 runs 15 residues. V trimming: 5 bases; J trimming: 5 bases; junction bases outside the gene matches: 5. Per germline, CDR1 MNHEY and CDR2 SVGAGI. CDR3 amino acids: CASSPGTSGMETQYF. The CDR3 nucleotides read TGTGCCAGCAGTCCCGGGACTAGCGGGATGGAGACCCAGTACTTC.

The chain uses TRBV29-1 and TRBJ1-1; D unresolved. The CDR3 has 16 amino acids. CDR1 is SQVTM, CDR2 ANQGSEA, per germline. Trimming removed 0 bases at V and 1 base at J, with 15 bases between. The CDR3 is CSVEDSGITSNTEAFF. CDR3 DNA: TGCAGCGTTGAAGATTCCGGAATAACGTCGAACACTGAAGCTTTCTTT.

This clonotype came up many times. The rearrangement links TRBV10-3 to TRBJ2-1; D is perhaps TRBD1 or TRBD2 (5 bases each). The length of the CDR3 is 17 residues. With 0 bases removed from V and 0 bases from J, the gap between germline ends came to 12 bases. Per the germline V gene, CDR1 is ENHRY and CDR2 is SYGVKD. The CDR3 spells CAISESLGGSSYNEQFF. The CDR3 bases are TGTGCCATCAGTGAGTCCCTTGGGGGAAGCTCCTACAATGAGCAGTTCTTC.

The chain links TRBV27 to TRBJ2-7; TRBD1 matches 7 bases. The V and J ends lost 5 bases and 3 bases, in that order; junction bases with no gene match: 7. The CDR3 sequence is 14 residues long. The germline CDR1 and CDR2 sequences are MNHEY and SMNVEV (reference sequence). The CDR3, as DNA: TGTGCCAGCAGTCCCAGGGGGACGATCTACGAGCAGTACTTC. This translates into CASSPRGTIYEQYF.

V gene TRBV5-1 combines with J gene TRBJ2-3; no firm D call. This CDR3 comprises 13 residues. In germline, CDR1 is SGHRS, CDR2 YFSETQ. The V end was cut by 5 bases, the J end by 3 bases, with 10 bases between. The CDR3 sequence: CASRISVTDTQYF. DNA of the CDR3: TGCGCCAGCAGGATATCAGTGACAGATACGCAGTATTTT.

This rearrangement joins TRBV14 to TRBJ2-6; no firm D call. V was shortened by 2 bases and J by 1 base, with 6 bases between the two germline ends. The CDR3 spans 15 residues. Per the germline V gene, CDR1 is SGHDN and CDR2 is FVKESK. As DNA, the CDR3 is TGTGCCAGCAGCCAATTTGGGTCTGGGGCCAACGTCCTGACTTTC. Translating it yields CASSQFGSGANVLTF.

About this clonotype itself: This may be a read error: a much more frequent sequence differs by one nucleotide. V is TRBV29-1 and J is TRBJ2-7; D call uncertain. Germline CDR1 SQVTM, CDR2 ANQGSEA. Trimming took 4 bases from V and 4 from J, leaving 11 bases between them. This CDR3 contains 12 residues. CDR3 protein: CSVGKGLYEQYF. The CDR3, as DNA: TGCAGCGTTGGTAAAGGCCTATACGAGCAGTACTTC.

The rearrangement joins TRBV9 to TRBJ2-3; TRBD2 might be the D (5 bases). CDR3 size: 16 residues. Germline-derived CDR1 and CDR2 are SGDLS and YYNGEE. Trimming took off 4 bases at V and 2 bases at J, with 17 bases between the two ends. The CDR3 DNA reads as TGTGCCAGCAGCCGGGATTCGGGCCGACCCACAGATACGCAGTATTTT. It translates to CASSRDSGRPTDTQYF.

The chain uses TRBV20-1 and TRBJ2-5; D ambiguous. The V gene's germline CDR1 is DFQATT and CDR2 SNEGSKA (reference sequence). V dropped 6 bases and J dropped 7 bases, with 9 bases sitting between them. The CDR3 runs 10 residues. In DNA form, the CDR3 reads TGCAGTGCGCATAGTGGGACCCAGTACTTC. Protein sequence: CSAHSGTQYF.

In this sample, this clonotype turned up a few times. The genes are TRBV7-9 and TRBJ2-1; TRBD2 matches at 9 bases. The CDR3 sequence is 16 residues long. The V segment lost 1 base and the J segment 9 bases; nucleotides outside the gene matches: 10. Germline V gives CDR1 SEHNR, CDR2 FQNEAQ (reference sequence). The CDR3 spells CASSLVGAGGAGEQFF. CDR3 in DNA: TGTGCCAGCAGCTTAGTAGGAGCGGGAGGAGCGGGTGAGCAGTTCTTC.

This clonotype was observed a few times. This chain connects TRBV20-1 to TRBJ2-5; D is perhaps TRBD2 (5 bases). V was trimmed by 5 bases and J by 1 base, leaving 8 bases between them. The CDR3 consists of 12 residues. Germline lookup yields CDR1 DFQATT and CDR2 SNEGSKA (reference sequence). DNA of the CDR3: TGCAGTGCTCGGGAATTCCAAGAGACCCAGTACTTC. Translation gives CSAREFQETQYF.

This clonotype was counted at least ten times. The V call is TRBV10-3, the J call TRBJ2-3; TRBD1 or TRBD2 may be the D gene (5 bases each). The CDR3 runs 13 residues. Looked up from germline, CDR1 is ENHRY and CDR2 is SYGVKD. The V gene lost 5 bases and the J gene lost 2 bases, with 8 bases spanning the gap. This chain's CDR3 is CAISRDLTDTQYF. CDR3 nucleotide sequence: TGTGCCATCAGTCGGGACCTCACAGATACGCAGTATTTT.

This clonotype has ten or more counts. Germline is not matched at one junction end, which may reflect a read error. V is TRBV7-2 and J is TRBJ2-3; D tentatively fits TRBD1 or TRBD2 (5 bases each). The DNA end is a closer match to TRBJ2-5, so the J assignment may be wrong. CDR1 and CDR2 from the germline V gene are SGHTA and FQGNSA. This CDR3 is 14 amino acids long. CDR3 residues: CASSLGLAGGTQYF. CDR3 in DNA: TGTGCCAGCAGTTTAGGGCTCGCTGGGGGGACCCAGTACTTC.